The rows below give T cell receptor beta chains drawn from one sample of a study of T cell repertoires in cytomegalovirus infection. One entry per CDR3 protein results from TCRdb running MiXCR on the reads. The repertoire includes hundreds of thousands of distinct CDR3 sequences, 20% to 25% of them detected once, and around 7.6% sits in the top ten. Sequencing was done on a sample of CD8+ T cells from PBMCs. The receptors come from a human donor in good health (CMV status not recorded). Some clones in this sample may be carry-over from other donors' samples. The CDR3 runs from the conserved cysteine through the conserved F or W. The order of the fields is D gene, V gene, J gene, clone size, CDR3 protein, CDR3 DNA. A D gene is named only where the DNA matches it firmly. Only some rows state a clone size, as once, few, many or a class for expanded clones.

-	TRBV6-6	TRBJ2-7	-	CASRYVNYEQYF	TGTGCCAGCAGGTACGTCAACTACGAGCAGTACTTC
TRBD2	TRBV9	TRBJ2-3	few	CASSAPGGLAGATQYF	TGTGCCAGCAGCGCCCCAGGGGGACTAGCGGGGGCTACGCAGTATTTT
-	TRBV29-1	TRBJ1-1	few	CSVSEGITTEAFF	TGCAGCGTTTCGGAGGGAATAACCACTGAAGCTTTCTTT
TRBD2	TRBV7-2	TRBJ2-1	-	CASSLGGLAGAFYNEQFF	TGTGCCAGCAGCTTAGGGGGACTAGCGGGGGCCTTCTACAATGAGCAGTTCTTC
TRBD1	TRBV27	TRBJ1-1	-	CASRLYPDRASEAFF	TGTGCCAGCAGACTTTATCCGGACAGGGCGTCTGAAGCTTTCTTT
TRBD2	TRBV12-3/TRBV12-4	TRBJ2-7	-	CVSSGRGRGLDFYEQYF	TGTGTCAGCAGTGGGCGGGGAAGGGGACTAGACTTCTACGAGCAGTACTTC
-	TRBV20-1	TRBJ2-1	few	CSAREWNSPLAEGAGYNEQFF	TGCAGTGCTAGAGAGTGGAATTCCCCACTAGCGGAGGGGGCGGGGTACAATGAGCAGTTCTTC
TRBD1	TRBV28	TRBJ2-3	-	CASSLTGVAEDTQYF	TGTGCCAGCAGCCTAACAGGGGTAGCTGAAGATACGCAGTATTTT
-	TRBV6-4	TRBJ1-1	-	CASSVGEGVEAFF	TGTGCCAGCAGTGTGGGAGAGGGGGTTGAAGCTTTCTTT
-	TRBV5-4	TRBJ2-5	many	CASSLISETQYF	TGTGCCAGCAGCTTGATCTCAGAGACCCAGTACTTC
-	TRBV7-8	TRBJ2-5	many	CASSLQGHPKQETQYF	TGTGCCAGCAGCTTACAGGGACATCCGAAACAAGAGACCCAGTACTTC
TRBD1	TRBV27	TRBJ1-6	-	CASSGDRDPQFSPLHF	TGTGCCAGCAGCGGGGACAGGGATCCCCAATTCTCACCCCTCCACTTT
TRBD2	TRBV7-9	TRBJ2-3	-	CASSLALSGGREDTQYF	TGTGCCAGCAGCTTAGCGTTAAGCGGGGGGCGGGAAGATACGCAGTATTTT
-	TRBV7-9	TRBJ2-1	-	CASSPRFSAGRGSSYNEQFF	TGTGCCAGCAGCCCTCGTTTCTCAGCGGGTCGGGGGAGCTCCTACAATGAGCAGTTCTTC
-	TRBV12-5	TRBJ2-7	-	CASGLSQWYEQYF	TGTGCTAGTGGTTTGTCACAGTGGTACGAGCAGTACTTC
TRBD2	TRBV7-9	TRBJ2-1	few	CASSSPLTSGEHTNEQFF	TGTGCCAGCAGCTCCCCCTTGACTAGCGGGGAGCACACCAATGAGCAGTTCTTC
TRBD2	TRBV25-1	TRBJ2-7	few	CASSGLAGGSGYEQYF	TGTGCCAGCAGTGGACTAGCGGGGGGATCCGGGTACGAGCAGTACTTC
-	TRBV7-9	TRBJ2-3	many	CASSLAESSDTQYF	TGTGCCAGCAGCTTGGCAGAAAGTTCAGATACGCAGTATTTT
-	TRBV9	TRBJ2-1	few	CASSQGWSEQFF	TGTGCCAGCAGCCAGGGCTGGAGTGAGCAGTTCTTC
-	TRBV7-8	TRBJ2-3	many	CASSSSVADRGTQYF	TGTGCCAGCAGCTCCAGTGTGGCCGATCGAGGGACGCAGTATTTT
-	TRBV5-1	TRBJ1-1	few	CASSLGELEGGTEAFF	TGCGCCAGCAGCTTGGGGGAGTTGGAGGGTGGCACTGAAGCTTTCTTT
-	TRBV7-8	TRBJ1-4	many	CASSKTGGELFF	TGTGCCAGCAGCAAGACAGGTGGAGAACTGTTTTTT
-	TRBV5-6	TRBJ1-5	-	CASSQWTDPSNQPQHF	TGTGCCAGCAGCCAATGGACAGACCCCAGCAATCAGCCCCAGCATTTT
-	TRBV6-5	TRBJ1-2	many	CASYGRQGRADYGYTF	TGTGCCAGTTACGGGAGGCAGGGTAGGGCCGACTATGGCTACACCTTC
TRBD2	TRBV11-2	TRBJ2-1	-	CASSLRLAVPYNEQFF	TGTGCCAGCAGCTTAAGACTAGCGGTCCCCTACAATGAGCAGTTCTTC
TRBD1	TRBV6-2/TRBV6-3	TRBJ2-1	-	CASTNPGTVLEQFF	TGTGCCAGCACTAACCCCGGGACAGTGCTTGAGCAGTTCTTC
-	TRBV6-1	TRBJ2-3	few	CASSESFSHF	TGTGCCAGCAGTGAATCCTTCTCGCATTTT
TRBD1	TRBV2	TRBJ1-1	-	CASSRDREMGNTEAFF	TGTGCCAGCAGCCGGGACAGGGAAATGGGAAACACTGAAGCTTTCTTT
TRBD1	TRBV14	TRBJ1-6	-	CASSQEFQGGYNSPLHF	TGTGCCAGCAGCCAAGAATTTCAGGGGGGCTATAATTCACCCCTCCACTTT
-	TRBV7-8	TRBJ2-1	many	CASSFGREGSYNEQFF	TGTGCCAGCAGCTTCGGACGGGAAGGCTCCTACAATGAGCAGTTCTTC
TRBD2	TRBV7-3	TRBJ2-5	many	CASSLQGGAETQYF	TGTGCCAGCAGCTTACAGGGAGGGGCAGAGACCCAGTACTTC